Sequencing of this T cell receptor (beta chain) was carried out in a study of somatic mutations in cytotoxic T cells in rheumatoid arthritis. Between the trimmed V and J ends, which lost 3 bases and 5 bases, there was a span of 15 bases. There are 14 residues in the CDR3. Germline V gives CDR1 SGHRS, CDR2 YFSETQ. Data came from immunoSEQ multiplex PCR; TCRdb stores just in-frame clones and leaves some out. The sample lists thousands of clones; 79% were seen once. Sequencing input: CD8+ T cells sorted from blood. The chain links TRBV5-1 to TRBJ2-7; D might be TRBD2 (6 bases). The TCR originated in an adult with rheumatoid arthritis. The CDR3, as DNA: TGCGCCAGCAGCTCCTGGACTAAATCCGACGAGCAGTACTTC. Its protein product is CASSSWTKSDEQYF.